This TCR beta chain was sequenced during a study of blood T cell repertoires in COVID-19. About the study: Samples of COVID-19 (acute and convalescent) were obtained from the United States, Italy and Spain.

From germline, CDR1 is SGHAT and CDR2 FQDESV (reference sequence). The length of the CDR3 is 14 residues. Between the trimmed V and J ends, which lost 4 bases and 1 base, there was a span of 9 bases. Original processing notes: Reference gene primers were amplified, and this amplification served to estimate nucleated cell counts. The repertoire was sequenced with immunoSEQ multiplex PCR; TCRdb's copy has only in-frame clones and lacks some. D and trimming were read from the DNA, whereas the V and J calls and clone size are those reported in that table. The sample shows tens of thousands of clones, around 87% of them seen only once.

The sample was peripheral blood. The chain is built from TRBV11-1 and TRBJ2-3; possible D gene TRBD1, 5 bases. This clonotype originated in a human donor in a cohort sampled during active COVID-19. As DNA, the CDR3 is TGTGCCAGCAGCTCTAAAGGGGGCACAGATACGCAGTATTTT. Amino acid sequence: CASSSKGGTDTQYF.